Below, 7 T cell receptor beta chains from the same sample are listed, as sequenced in a study of prognosis after radiotherapy for stage I lung cancer. Starting from genomic DNA, TCR beta CDR3 was amplified through two-round multiplex PCR. Primers targeting each individual TRBV and TRBJ gene were applied in first-round PCR. Each CDR3 protein gets one entry after TCRdb re-called the multiplex PCR reads with MiXCR. The sample includes roughly 17,000 distinct CDR3 sequences, about 40% seen only once; the top ten take about two fifths. Sequencing was performed on PBMCs, taken before or after stereotactic body radiation therapy (not recorded which). Receptors were obtained from a donor of 50 years or more with non-small cell lung cancer.

Of note for this clonotype: An end of the junction differs from the germline gene, which may be a read error. The gene calls are TRBV27 and TRBJ2-5; D not resolved. This CDR3 has 14 residues. The germline CDR1 and CDR2 sequences are MNHEY and SMNVEV (reference sequence). The CDR3 DNA follows: TGTGCCAGCCGAAGGACGGCTGGGGAAGAGACCCATTACTTC. Translation: CASRRTAGEETHYF.

This clonotype has just a few counts. The chain recombines TRBV15 with TRBJ2-3; the match to TRBD2 covers 14 bases. The CDR3 is 21 residues long. J lost 0 bases, V lost 2 bases, and 13 bases had no gene match. Germline CDR1 is LNHNV and CDR2 is YYDKDF (reference sequence). The CDR3 DNA follows: TGTGCCACCAGCAGAAAGTTGACTAGCGGGAGGGCCCAGCTGAGCACAGATACGCAGTATTTT. Translating gives CATSRKLTSGRAQLSTDTQYF. The complete variable domain, with remaining parts taken from reference TRBV15 and TRBJ2-3, reads DAMVIQNPRYQVTQFGKPVTLSCSQTLNHNVMYWYQQKSSQAPKLLFHYYDKDFNNEADTPDNFQSRRPNTSFCFLDIRSPGLGDTAMYLCATSRKLTSGRAQLSTDTQYFGPGTRLTVL.

Comments on this clonotype: Possible read error: a much larger clone is one base away. V is TRBV5-4 and J is TRBJ1-2; D may be TRBD1 (5 bases). Germline V lookup: CDR1 SGHNT, CDR2 YYREEE (reference sequence). The CDR3 loop spans 15 amino acids. CDR3 loop: CVSSLAGTTNYGYTF. CDR3 coding DNA: TGTGTCAGCAGCTTGGCGGGGACCACTAACTATGGCTACACCTTC.

The J gene is TRBJ2-7, the V gene TRBV28; 7 nucleotides line up with TRBD1. CDR1 MDHEN and CDR2 SYDVKM come from the germline V gene. This CDR3 region has 14 residues. The CDR3 loop reads CAVSQKGASYEQYF. The CDR3 DNA sequence: TGTGCAGTATCCCAAAAGGGGGCGTCCTACGAGCAGTACTTC. The full variable domain, completed using reference TRBV28 and TRBJ2-7, is DVKVTQSSRYLVKRTGEKVFLECVQDMDHENMFWYRQDPGLGLRLIYFSYDVKMKEKGDIPEGYSVSREKKERFSLILESASTNQTSMYLCAVSQKGASYEQYFGPGTRLTVT.

This clonotype has a count of ten or more. The V gene is TRBV5-1, the J gene TRBJ2-7, with D tentatively TRBD1 (6 bases). The germline V and J ends were trimmed by 6 bases and 7 bases, with 17 bases remaining between them. This CDR3 is built from 13 residues. Germline-derived CDR1 and CDR2 are SGHRS and YFSETQ. For the CDR3, the DNA is TGCGCCAGCAACCGGGACACTCAGGGGGAGCAGTACTTC. The encoded protein is CASNRDTQGEQYF.

Ten or more counts support this clonotype. This chain uses TRBV6-2 or TRBV6-3 with TRBJ1-1; TRBD1 is a possible D gene (5 bases). V lost 5 bases and J 4 bases, leaving 11 bases between the germline ends. The CDR3 runs 13 residues. Germline lookup yields CDR1 MNHEY and CDR2 SVGEGT. The CDR3 sequence is CASSEGRGTEAFF. The DNA for the CDR3 is TGTGCCAGCAGTGAAGGTAGGGGCACTGAAGCTTTCTTT.

The chain recombines TRBV24-1 with TRBJ1-1; perhaps TRBD1 as D (6 bases). Trimming took 6 bases from V and 11 from J, leaving 15 bases between them. CDR3 size: 12 residues. The germline gives CDR1 KGHDR, CDR2 SFDVKD. DNA for the CDR3: TGTGCCACCAGTTCGGGGGGCCGGTCGGCTTTCTTT. Protein product: CATSSGGRSAFF.